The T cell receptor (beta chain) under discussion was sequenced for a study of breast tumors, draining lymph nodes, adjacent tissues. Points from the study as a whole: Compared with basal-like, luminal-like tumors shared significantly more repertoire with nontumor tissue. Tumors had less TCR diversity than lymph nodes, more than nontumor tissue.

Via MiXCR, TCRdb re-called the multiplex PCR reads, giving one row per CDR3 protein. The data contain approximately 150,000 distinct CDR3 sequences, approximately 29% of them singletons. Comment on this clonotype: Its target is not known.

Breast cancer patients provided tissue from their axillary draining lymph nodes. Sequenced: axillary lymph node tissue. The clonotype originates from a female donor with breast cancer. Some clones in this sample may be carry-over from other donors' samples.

This CDR3 reads CASRSSGTGADTQYF. CDR3 bases: TGTGCCAGCAGATCATCTGGGACAGGCGCAGATACGCAGTATTTT. This sequence joins TRBV5-5 and TRBJ2-3; the match to TRBD1 covers 8 bases. The CDR3 consists of 15 residues. CDR1 is SGHKS, CDR2 YYEKEE, per germline (reference sequence). V gave up 5 bases and J gave up 4 bases; unmatched junction bases: 9. Supplemented by reference TRBV5-5 and TRBJ2-3, the full variable domain reads DAGVTQSPTHLIKTRGQQVTLRCSPISGHKSVSWYQQVLGQGPQFIFQYYEKEERGRGNFPDRFSARQFPNYSSELNVNALLLGDSALYLCASRSSGTGADTQYFGPGTRLTVL.